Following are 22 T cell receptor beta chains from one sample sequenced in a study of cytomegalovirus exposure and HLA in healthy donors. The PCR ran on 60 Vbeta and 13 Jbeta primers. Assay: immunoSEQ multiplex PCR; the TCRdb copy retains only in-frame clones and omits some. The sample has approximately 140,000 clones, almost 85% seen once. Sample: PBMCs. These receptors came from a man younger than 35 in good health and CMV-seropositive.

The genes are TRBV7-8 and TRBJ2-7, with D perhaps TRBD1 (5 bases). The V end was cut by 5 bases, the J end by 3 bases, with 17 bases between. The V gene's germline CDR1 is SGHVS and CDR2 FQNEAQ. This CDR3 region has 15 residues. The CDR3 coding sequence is TGTGCCAGCAGCCCAATGGGGCAGAGATACTACGAGCAGTACTTC. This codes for CASSPMGQRYYEQYF.

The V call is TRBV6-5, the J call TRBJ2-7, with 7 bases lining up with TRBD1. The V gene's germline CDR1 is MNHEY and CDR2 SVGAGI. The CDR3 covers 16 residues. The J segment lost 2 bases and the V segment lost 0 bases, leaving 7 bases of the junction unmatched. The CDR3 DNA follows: TGTGCCAGCAGTTACTCGAGGGACAGAACTCCCTACGAGCAGTACTTC. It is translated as CASSYSRDRTPYEQYF.

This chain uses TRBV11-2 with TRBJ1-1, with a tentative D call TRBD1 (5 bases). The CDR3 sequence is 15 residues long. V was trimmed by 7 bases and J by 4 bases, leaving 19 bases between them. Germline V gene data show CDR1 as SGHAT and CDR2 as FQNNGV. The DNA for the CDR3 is TGTGCCAGCACCTTTGGGGGAGTGGGGGGCACTGAAGCTTTCTTT. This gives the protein CASTFGGVGGTEAFF. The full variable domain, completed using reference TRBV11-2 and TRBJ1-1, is EAGVAQSPRYKIIEKRQSVAFWCNPISGHATLYWYQQILGQGPKLLIQFQNNGVVDDSQLPKDRFSAERLKGVDSTLKIQPAKLEDSAVYLCASTFGGVGGTEAFFGQGTRLTVV.

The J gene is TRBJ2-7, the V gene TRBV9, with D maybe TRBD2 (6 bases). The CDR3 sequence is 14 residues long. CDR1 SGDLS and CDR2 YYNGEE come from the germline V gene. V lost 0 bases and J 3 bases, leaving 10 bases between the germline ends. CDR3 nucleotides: TGTGCCAGCAGCGTAGCCTCCGGGAGCTACGAGCAGTACTTC. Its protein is CASSVASGSYEQYF.

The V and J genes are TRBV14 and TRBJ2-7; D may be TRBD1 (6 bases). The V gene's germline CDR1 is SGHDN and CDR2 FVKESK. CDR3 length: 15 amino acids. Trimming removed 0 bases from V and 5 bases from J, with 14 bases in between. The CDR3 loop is CASSQDNNRAHEQYF. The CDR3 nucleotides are TGTGCCAGCAGCCAAGATAATAACAGGGCCCACGAGCAGTACTTC.

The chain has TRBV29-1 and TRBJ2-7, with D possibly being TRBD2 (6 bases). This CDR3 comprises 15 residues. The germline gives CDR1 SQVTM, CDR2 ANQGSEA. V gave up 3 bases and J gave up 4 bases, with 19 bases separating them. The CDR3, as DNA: TGCAGCGTTGAGGTCCCAGGGAGGCCAGGATACGAGCAGTACTTC. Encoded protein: CSVEVPGRPGYEQYF.

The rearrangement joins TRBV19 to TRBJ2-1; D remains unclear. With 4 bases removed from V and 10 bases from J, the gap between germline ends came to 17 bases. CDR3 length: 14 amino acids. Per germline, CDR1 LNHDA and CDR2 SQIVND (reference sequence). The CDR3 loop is CASSTASTKREQFF. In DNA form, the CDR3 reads TGTGCCAGTAGTACCGCTTCTACTAAGAGGGAGCAGTTCTTC.

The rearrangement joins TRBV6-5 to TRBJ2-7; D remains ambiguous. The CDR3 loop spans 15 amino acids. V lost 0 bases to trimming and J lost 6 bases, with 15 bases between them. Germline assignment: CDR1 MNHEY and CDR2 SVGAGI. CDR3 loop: CASSYSGRNIGEQYF. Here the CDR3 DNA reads TGTGCCAGCAGTTACTCGGGCCGGAATATCGGCGAGCAGTACTTC.

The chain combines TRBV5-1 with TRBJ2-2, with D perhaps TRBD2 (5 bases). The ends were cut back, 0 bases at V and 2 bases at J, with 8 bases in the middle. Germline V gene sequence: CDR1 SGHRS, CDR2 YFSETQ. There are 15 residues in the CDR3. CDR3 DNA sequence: TGCGCCAGCAGCTTGGCGGACTCAAACACCGGGGAGCTGTTTTTT. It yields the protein CASSLADSNTGELFF. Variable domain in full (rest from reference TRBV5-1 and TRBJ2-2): KAGVTQTPRYLIKTRGQQVTLSCSPISGHRSVSWYQQTPGQGLQFLFEYFSETQRNKGNFPGRFSGRQFSNSRSEMNVSTLELGDSALYLCASSLADSNTGELFFGEGSRLTVL.

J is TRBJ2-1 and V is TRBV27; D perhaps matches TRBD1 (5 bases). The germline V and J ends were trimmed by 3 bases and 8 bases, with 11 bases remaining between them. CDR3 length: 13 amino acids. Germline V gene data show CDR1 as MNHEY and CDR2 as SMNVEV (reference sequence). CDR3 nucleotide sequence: TGTGCCAGCAGTTTTCAGGGCACCTATGAGCAGTTCTTC. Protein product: CASSFQGTYEQFF.

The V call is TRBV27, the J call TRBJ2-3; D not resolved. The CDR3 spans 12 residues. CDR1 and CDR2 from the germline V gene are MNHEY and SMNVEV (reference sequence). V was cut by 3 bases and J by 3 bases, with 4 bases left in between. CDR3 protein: CASSFLTDTQYF. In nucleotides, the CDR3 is TGTGCCAGCAGTTTCCTAACAGATACGCAGTATTTT.

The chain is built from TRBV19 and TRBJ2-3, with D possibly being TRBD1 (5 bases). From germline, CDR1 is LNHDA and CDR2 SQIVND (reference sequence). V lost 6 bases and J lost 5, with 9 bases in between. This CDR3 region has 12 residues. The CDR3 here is CASSQGRDTQYF. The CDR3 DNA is TGTGCCAGTAGCCAGGGAAGAGATACGCAGTATTTT.

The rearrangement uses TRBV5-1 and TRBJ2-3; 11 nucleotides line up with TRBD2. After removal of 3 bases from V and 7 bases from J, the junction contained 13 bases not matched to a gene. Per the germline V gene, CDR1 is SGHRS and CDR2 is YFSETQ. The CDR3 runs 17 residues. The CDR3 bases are TGCGCCAGCAGCTCCAGGACTAGCGGGTTACAAGGGAATACGCAGTATTTT. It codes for CASSSRTSGLQGNTQYF.

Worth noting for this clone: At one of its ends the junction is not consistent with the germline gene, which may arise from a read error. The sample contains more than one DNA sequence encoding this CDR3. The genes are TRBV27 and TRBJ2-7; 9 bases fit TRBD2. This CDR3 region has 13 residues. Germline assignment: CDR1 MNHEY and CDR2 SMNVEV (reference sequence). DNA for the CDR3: TGTGCCAGCAGTTCCGGACTAGCGCTCGAGCAATACTTC. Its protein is CASSSGLALEQYF.

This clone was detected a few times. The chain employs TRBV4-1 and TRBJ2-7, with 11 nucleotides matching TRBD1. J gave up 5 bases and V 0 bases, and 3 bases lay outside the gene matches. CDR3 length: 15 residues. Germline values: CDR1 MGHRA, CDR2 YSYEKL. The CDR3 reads CASSQDRGQGDEQYF. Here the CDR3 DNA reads TGCGCCAGCAGCCAAGATCGGGGACAGGGGGACGAGCAGTACTTC.

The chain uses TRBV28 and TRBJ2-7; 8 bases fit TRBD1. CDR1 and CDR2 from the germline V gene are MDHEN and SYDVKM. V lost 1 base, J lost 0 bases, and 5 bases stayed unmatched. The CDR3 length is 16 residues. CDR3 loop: CASSLLGQGASYEQYF. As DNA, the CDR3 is TGTGCCAGCAGTTTATTGGGTCAGGGGGCCTCCTACGAGCAGTACTTC.

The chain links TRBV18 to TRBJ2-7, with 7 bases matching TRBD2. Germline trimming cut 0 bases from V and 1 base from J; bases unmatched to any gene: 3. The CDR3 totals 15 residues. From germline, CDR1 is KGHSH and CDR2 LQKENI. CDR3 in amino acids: CASSPPLSGSYEQYF. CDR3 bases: TGTGCCAGCTCACCACCTCTTAGCGGGTCCTACGAGCAGTACTTC.

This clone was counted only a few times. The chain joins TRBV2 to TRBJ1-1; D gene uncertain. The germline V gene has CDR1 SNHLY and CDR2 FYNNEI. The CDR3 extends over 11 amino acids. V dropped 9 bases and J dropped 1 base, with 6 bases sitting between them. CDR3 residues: CARAENTEAFF. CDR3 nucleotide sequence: TGTGCCAGAGCTGAGAACACTGAAGCTTTCTTT.

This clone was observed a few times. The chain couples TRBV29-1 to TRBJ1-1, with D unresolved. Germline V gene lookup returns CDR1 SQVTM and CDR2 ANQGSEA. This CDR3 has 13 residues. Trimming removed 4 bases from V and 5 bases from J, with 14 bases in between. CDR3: CSVGEGPGTEAFF. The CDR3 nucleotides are TGCAGCGTTGGGGAAGGCCCGGGAACTGAAGCTTTCTTT.

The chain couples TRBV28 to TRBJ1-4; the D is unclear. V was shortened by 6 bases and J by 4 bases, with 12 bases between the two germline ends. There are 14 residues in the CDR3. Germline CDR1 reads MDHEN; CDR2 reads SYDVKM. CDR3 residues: CASREQVINEKLFF. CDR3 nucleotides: TGTGCCAGCAGAGAGCAGGTTATTAATGAAAAACTGTTTTTT.

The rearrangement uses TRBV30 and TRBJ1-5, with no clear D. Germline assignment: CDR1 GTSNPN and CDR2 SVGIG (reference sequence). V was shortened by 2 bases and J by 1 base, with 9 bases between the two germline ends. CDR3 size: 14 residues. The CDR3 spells CAWSFGRSNQPQHF. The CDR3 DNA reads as TGTGCCTGGAGTTTTGGTAGAAGCAATCAGCCCCAGCATTTT.

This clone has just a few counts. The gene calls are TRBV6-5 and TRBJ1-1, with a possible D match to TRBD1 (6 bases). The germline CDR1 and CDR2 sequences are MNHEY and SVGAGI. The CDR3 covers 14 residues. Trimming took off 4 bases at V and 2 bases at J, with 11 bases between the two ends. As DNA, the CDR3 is TGTGCCAGCAGTTTAATCAGGGGAAACACTGAAGCTTTCTTT. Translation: CASSLIRGNTEAFF.